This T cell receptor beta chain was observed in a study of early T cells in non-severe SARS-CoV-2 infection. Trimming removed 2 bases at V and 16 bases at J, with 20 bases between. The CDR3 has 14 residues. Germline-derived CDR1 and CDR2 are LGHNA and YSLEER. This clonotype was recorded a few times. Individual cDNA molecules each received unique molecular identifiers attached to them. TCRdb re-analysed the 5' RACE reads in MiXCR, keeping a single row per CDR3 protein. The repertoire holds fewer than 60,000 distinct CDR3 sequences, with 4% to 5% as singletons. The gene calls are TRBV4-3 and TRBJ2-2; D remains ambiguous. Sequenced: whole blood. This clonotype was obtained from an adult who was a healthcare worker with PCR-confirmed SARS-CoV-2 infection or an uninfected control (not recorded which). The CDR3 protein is CASSQIFGPSRRFF. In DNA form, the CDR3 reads TGCGCCAGCAGCCAAATTTTCGGGCCCTCCCGACGGTTTTTT.